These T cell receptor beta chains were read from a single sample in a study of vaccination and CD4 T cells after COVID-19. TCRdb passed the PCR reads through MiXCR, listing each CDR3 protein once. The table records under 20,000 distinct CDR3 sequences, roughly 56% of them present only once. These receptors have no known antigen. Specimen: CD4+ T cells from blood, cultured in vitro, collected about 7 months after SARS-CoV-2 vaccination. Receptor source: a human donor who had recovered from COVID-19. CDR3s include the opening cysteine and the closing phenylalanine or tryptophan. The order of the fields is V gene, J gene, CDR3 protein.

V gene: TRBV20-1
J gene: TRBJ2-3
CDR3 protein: CSAKRGGADTQYF

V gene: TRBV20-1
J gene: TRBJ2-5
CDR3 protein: CSARDFLLQETQYF

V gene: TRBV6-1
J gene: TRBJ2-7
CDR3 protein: CASTSSGYEQYF

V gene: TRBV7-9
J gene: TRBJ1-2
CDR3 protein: CASSQQGARGYTF

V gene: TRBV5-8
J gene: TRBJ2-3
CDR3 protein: CASSLSSTDTQYF

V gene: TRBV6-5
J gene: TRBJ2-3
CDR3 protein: CASNYGPPDTQYF

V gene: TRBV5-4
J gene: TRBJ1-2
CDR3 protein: CASSLGQGEYNYGYTF

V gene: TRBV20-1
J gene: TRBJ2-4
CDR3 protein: CSARLSGSDIQYF

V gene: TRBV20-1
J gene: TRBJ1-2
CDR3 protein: CSASSRGETPGRVGYTF

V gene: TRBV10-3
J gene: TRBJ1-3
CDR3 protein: CAISESTGRAPGNTIYF

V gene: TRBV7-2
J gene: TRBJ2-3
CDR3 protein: CASSLGLAGDGQYF

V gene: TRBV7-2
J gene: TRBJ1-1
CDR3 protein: CASRRQAQNTEAFF

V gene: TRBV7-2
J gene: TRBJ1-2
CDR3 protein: CASSRDSYGYTF

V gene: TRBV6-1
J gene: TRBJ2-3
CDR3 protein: CASSEVDSGGTDTQYF

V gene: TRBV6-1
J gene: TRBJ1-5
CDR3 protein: CASSPSQIYSNQPQHF

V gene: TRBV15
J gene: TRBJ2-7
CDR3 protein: CATSIGTGGSYEQYF

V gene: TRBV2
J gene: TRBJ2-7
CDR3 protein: CASSYSYEQYF